This T cell receptor (beta chain) was identified in a study of blood T cells in healthy people across ages. Study-wide results and caveats: There was a strong correlation between TCR beta diversity and naive T cell percentage. The authors considered diversity estimates from one million T cells to be underestimates.

Then a second PCR, running about 7 to 11 cycles, was carried out with a sample-barcoded 5' primer and a J-beta primer mix. TCRdb reprocessed the 5' RACE reads with MiXCR, giving one entry per CDR3 protein. Among some 1.7 million distinct CDR3 sequences listed, under 30% were seen once. This clonotype came up a few times. The antigen remains undetermined. This sequence was found in a woman in her thirties in good health. Sequenced input: blood.

The CDR3 DNA reads as TGTGCCAGCAGTTTAGGCGCCGGGACAGCCTATGGCTACACCTTC. Amino acids: CASSLGAGTAYGYTF. The V gene is TRBV12-3 or TRBV12-4, the J gene TRBJ1-2, with TRBD1 matching over 7 bases. This CDR3 comprises 15 residues. The V gene end was trimmed by 1 base and the J gene end by 4 bases; junction bases not matched to a gene: 6.